A single sample is the source of the 9 T cell receptor beta chains below, sequenced in a study of response to subunit inactivated influenza vaccine. TCRdb called the RT-PCR reads again in MiXCR, with one record for every CDR3 protein. The sample has hundreds of thousands of distinct CDR3 sequences, 10% to 15% seen once; the top ten hold about 12%. Sequenced material: PBMCs from blood, taken about 40 days after vaccination. These receptors were obtained from a man aged 50-59 years who received an inactivated influenza vaccine.

This clonotype showed up many times. The gene calls are TRBV28 and TRBJ2-3; 7 positions match TRBD2. This CDR3 spans 14 amino acids. Germline CDR1 and CDR2: MDHEN and SYDVKM. Germline trimming cut 8 bases from V and 0 bases from J; bases unmatched to any gene: 5. In nucleotides, the CDR3 is TGTGCCAGCGGGCAACTAGCGAGCACAGATACGCAGTATTTT. Amino acids: CASGQLASTDTQYF.

V usage is TRBV4-2 and J usage is TRBJ1-1; no clear D gene. Germline lookup yields CDR1 LGHNA and CDR2 YNFKEQ. This CDR3 contains 12 residues. V gave up 4 bases and J gave up 7 bases, with 10 bases separating them. The CDR3 protein is CASSPDQDEAFF. The CDR3 DNA reads TGTGCCAGCAGCCCCGACCAGGATGAAGCTTTCTTT.

The V and J genes are TRBV20-1 and TRBJ2-1; 10 nucleotides align to TRBD2. V trimming: 3 bases; J trimming: 7 bases; junction bases outside the gene matches: 3. CDR3 length: 13 amino acids. Per germline, CDR1 DFQATT and CDR2 SNEGSKA (reference sequence). CDR3 sequence (DNA): TGCAGTGCTAGGGCTAGCGGGAGAAATGAGCAGTTCTTC. Translated, it gives CSARASGRNEQFF.

This clonotype has a count of ten or more. The genes are TRBV29-1 and TRBJ2-1; D possibly corresponds to TRBD1 (6 bases). Per germline, CDR1 SQVTM and CDR2 ANQGSEA. V lost 8 bases to trimming and J lost 8 bases, with 25 bases between them. The CDR3 length is 15 residues. The CDR3 nucleotides are TGCAGCTTCGAAGGCCCGGGGCCAACAGGGTATGAGCAGTTCTTC. It specifies CSFEGPGPTGYEQFF.

V and J are TRBV12-3 or TRBV12-4 and TRBJ2-1; D is perhaps TRBD2 (5 bases). The CDR3 extends over 17 amino acids. V was shortened by 4 bases and J by 6 bases, with 22 bases between the two germline ends. The CDR3: CASSSGPGGTLGNEQFF. The CDR3 coding sequence is TGTGCCAGCAGTTCGGGCCCAGGAGGAACCCTTGGCAATGAGCAGTTCTTC.

In its sample, this clonotype was seen a few times. The chain recombines TRBV6-1 with TRBJ2-6; D may be TRBD1 (6 bases). CDR3 length equals 15 residues. V lost 5 bases and J 2 bases, leaving 10 bases between the germline ends. Per the germline V gene, CDR1 is MNHNS and CDR2 is SASEGT. CDR3 nucleotides: TGTGCCAGCAGTCGTACAGGGACTGGGGCCAACGTCCTGACTTTC. It translates to CASSRTGTGANVLTF.

V usage is TRBV20-1 and J usage is TRBJ2-7, with 10 bases identical to TRBD2. CDR3 length: 15 residues. Trimming cost V 5 bases and J 7 bases; bases outside gene matches: 14. Per germline, CDR1 DFQATT and CDR2 SNEGSKA (reference sequence). In DNA, the CDR3 is TGCAGTGCTGGCACAGGAGCGGGGGGGCGTAGGGAGCAGTACTTC. It encodes CSAGTGAGGRREQYF.

This clonotype was detected a few times. The rearrangement uses TRBV7-2 and TRBJ1-6; 7 bases fit TRBD1. Germline V lookup: CDR1 SGHTA, CDR2 FQGNSA. This CDR3 has 14 residues. The V segment lost 5 bases and the J segment 6 bases; nucleotides outside the gene matches: 4. The CDR3 DNA follows: TGTGCCAGCAGCCCGGGGACAGCTAATTCACCCCTCCACTTT. This sequence encodes CASSPGTANSPLHF.

This clonotype was counted a few times. The rearrangement joins TRBV5-1 to TRBJ2-1; D call uncertain. Germline CDR1 reads SGHRS; CDR2 reads YFSETQ. The CDR3 contains 15 residues. V lost 0 bases and J lost 9, with 16 bases in between. CDR3 loop: CASSLDGPRLGEQFF. CDR3 sequence (DNA): TGCGCCAGCAGCTTGGACGGTCCACGCCTAGGTGAGCAGTTCTTC.